The text below deals with one T cell receptor (beta chain). What antigen it recognizes has not been identified. Nothing much larger sits one base from this clone, and base qualities are not available. Libraries were prepared through multiplex PCR. The instrument was an Illumina HiSeq 4000. TCR beta libraries were built with iRepertoire HTBI primers and Arm-PCR amplification of CDR3 regions. PCR products were gel purified before sequencing. Turning to the authors' computational methods: Gene usage analysis of CDR3 amino acid clonotypes used the approximately 62 TRBV and around 14 TRBJ segments found across samples. COPE and FqMerger were used to merge the filtered high-quality paired reads into contigs. BLAST was used to align contigs to IMGT TRBV, TRBD and TRBJ reference genes, and CDR3 was defined according to IMGT. Any clonotype with a frequency above 0.1% was classified as a highly expanded clone. Shannon entropy was used to measure repertoire diversity, and the Gini coefficient was used to measure V-J evenness. A clonotype was considered public if more than one individual shared it. Through fastp at Q25 and MiXCR, TCRdb rebuilt clones from the public reads, retaining in-frame beta chains. Here each entry gathers all rows of one CDR3 protein and keeps the most common genes and DNA. TCRdb assigned the V and J calls; the authors' analysis was not used. Across this sample there are around 400,000 distinct CDR3 sequences, with approximately 12% seen only once. Approximately 17% of the sample is in the top ten clones.

The time point label, as the study defines it: newly diagnosed GD, antithyroid drugs for less than 3 months. For both TCR sequencing and RNA sequencing, RNA was extracted from PBMCs in TRIzol. Graves' disease was diagnosed according to American Thyroid Association guidelines. Patients were recruited from an endocrinology department in Xi'an, China. Each patient gave 9 to 10 milliliters of peripheral blood, collected in an EDTA anticoagulant tube. Ficoll Paque Plus density gradient separation was used to isolate PBMCs, and no additional T cell sorting was done. An Agilent 2100 Bioanalyzer and agarose gel were used to check RNA quality, and a NanoDrop 2000 was used to measure RNA concentration. From a lookup of the germline V gene, CDR1 and CDR2 are SQVTM and ANQGSEA. The CDR3, from cysteine to phenylalanine, totals 16 residues. Of all the DNA, just the CDR3 is kept, 48 bases in frame from base 1. V ends up 6 bases short and J 0 bases short, with an unmatched junction base count of 7.

This entry is derived from a study of regulatory T cells in long-lasting Graves disease (dated by TCRdb to the early 2020s). Background on the whole study: In the newly diagnosed Graves' disease group, patients had been taking antithyroid drugs for less than 3 months. A total of around 35 samples underwent TCR sequencing, from roughly 13 patients with persistent Graves' disease and 20 or so patients with newly diagnosed Graves' disease. The study took place in China and was registered as a clinical trial. This study used TCR sequencing and RNA sequencing of peripheral blood to compare persistent Graves' disease patients against newly diagnosed Graves' disease patients.

Overall study outcomes, separate from this receptor: Only peripheral blood was studied, because thyroid tissue, the primary lesion, was inaccessible. Patients with persistent disease shared more public clonotypes (approximately 2,500) than newly diagnosed patients did (approximately 1,000). Preferential use of TRBV28, TRBJ1-2 and TRBJ2-5 was observed in persistent disease, whereas TRBV20-1 and TRBJ2-1 were favored in newly diagnosed disease. Sequencing and analysis were limited to the TCR beta chain. Persistent Graves' disease patients showed lower TCR Shannon entropy and fewer highly expanded clones than newly diagnosed patients, suggesting clonal expansion. The small sample size was acknowledged by the authors as a limitation that may reduce accuracy.

This sample was shared with a second study, whose subject was T cells in Graves' hyperthyroidism and ophthalmopathy. The second study, in turn, reports: Stable Graves' hyperthyroidism was defined as the absence of progression to ophthalmopathy over 18 months of follow-up. The hyperthyroidism patients were between 18 and 65 years old and newly diagnosed, with a disease duration of less than 2 months. The study excluded patients with uncontrolled infections, other autoimmune diseases, pregnancy or lactation. Clinical symptoms, serum thyroxine and TRAb, thyroid ultrasound, and orbital computed tomography formed the basis for the diagnoses. For the first round of RT-PCR on the TCR CDR3, the HTBI primer set was used together with the Qiagen OneStep RT-PCR kit. Most expanded thyroid clonotypes (frequency above 0.001) were also detected in blood, suggesting blood repertoires may reflect thyroid immune responses. In cross-validation, a model built on a 13 V-J signature told ophthalmopathy apart from stable hyperthyroidism with 85% to 90% sensitivity and about 81% specificity, and in testing the same model reached 80%/75%. In validation, the model predicted progression to ophthalmopathy a median of roughly 6.1 months before onset, with about 67% sensitivity and roughly 72% specificity. A discovery cohort of about a hundred patients, roughly 40 with Graves' ophthalmopathy and roughly 59 with stable Graves' hyperthyroidism, was used to find distinguishing TCR V-J signatures. Prospective prediction of ophthalmopathy was tested in an independent validation cohort consisting of 18 to 20 hyperthyroidism patients and approximately 16 patients who later progressed to ophthalmopathy. For training and testing, the 100 patients in the discovery cohort were randomly divided in a 7:3 ratio. The study also compared thyroid tissue and blood T-cell repertoires from about 6 Graves' hyperthyroidism patients. Following sampling, methimazole starting at 30 mg daily was given to hyperthyroidism patients, and high-dose intravenous methylprednisolone was given to ophthalmopathy patients. Libraries were constructed in a second round of multiplex PCR, after which size selection and purification were carried out. Libraries were sequenced paired-end with 100 bp reads on an Illumina HiSeq2000. SOAPnuke was used to process the raw data, throwing out any read that contained adapters or uncalled bases, had a mean Phred below 15, or lacked an exact constant-primer or identifier match. COPE v1.2.5 was used to merge high-quality paired reads, and clonotypes were defined as unique nucleotide sequences. MiTCR v1.1 was used to align the clonotypes against IMGT TRBV, TRBD and TRBJ reference segments. Analysis was restricted to V-J combinations with a frequency above 0.0001, which covered roughly 99% of repertoires. The TCS score was defined as F50 (clonal expansion) divided by E x V (chaos), with BLOSUM62-based TCRdist calculated between CDR3 peptides within each V-J. Welch's t-statistics and random forest reduced around 510 V-J features to 13, which were used in a naive Bayes classifier (R e1071). Sample size was not statistically predetermined, and blinding of investigators to group allocation was not performed. TCR Vbeta CDR3 sequencing of fewer than 150 peripheral blood samples (approximately 44 ophthalmopathy, over 70 hyperthyroidism and about 17 progressor patients) is reported in the paper.

Source: peripheral blood mononuclear cells (PBMCs), taken at new diagnosis, from a patient treated with antithyroid drugs. This sequence was found in a woman aged 18-29 years with Graves disease. Donor details come from another sample of the same person, matched by shared clones. Recombination connected TRBV29-1 to TRBJ2-1; 11 junctional bases match TRBD2. The nucleotides are TGCAGCGTACGGACTAGCGGGCTAAGCTCCTACAATGAGCAGTTCTTC. The resulting protein is CSVRTSGLSSYNEQFF.